This TCR beta chain was sequenced for a study of blood T cell repertoires in COVID-19. The germline CDR1 and CDR2 sequences are KGHDR and SFDVKD. The CDR3 totals 17 residues. V lost 4 bases, J lost 0 bases, and 6 bases stayed unmatched. The authors' processing: From reference gene primer amplification, estimates of nucleated cell counts were derived. Some clones are missing from TCRdb's copy, which holds only in-frame ones; the method was immunoSEQ multiplex PCR. D and trimming come from the DNA, and the V and J calls and clone size come from that table. The sample comprises 65,000 to 70,000 clones, about four fifths of which are singletons, and roughly 44% rests with the top ten.

The receptor was derived from a human donor in a cohort sampled during active COVID-19. The sequenced material came from peripheral blood. J is TRBJ2-2 and V is TRBV24-1; TRBD1 matches 8 bases. CDR3 region: CATSDAPGQANTGELFF. CDR3 nucleotide sequence: TGTGCCACCAGTGACGCTCCGGGACAGGCGAACACCGGGGAGCTGTTTTTT.